The clone carrying this T cell receptor (beta chain) came up many times. Its antigen is still unknown. This record comes from a study of T cells in Graves' hyperthyroidism and ophthalmopathy. Amplification targeted TCR beta CDR3 regions from RNA transcripts. The primer set for the first-round RT-PCR of the TCR CDR3 was HTBI. TCRdb passed the multiplex PCR reads through MiXCR, listing each CDR3 protein once. The repertoire holds about 710,000 distinct CDR3 sequences, with about 17% as singletons. Study results and limitations: The model's output predicted ophthalmopathy at a median of about 6.5 months prior to onset.

CDR3 length equals 14 residues. Germline CDR1 is SNHLY and CDR2 is FYNNEI. Trimming removed 5 bases from V and 5 bases from J; junction bases left unmatched: 8. Diagnostic assessment was based on clinical symptoms, serum thyroxine and TRAb, thyroid ultrasound and orbital computed tomography. Fresh peripheral blood, roughly 9.3 ml, was the source of the PBMCs. Sequenced: blood. V and J are TRBV2 and TRBJ1-1; the match to TRBD1 covers 7 bases. This TCR was recovered from a man younger than 35 with Graves' hyperthyroidism. CDR3 DNA: TGTGCCAGCAGTCAGACAGGGCTTAAAACTGAAGCTTTCTTT. Its protein product is CASSQTGLKTEAFF.